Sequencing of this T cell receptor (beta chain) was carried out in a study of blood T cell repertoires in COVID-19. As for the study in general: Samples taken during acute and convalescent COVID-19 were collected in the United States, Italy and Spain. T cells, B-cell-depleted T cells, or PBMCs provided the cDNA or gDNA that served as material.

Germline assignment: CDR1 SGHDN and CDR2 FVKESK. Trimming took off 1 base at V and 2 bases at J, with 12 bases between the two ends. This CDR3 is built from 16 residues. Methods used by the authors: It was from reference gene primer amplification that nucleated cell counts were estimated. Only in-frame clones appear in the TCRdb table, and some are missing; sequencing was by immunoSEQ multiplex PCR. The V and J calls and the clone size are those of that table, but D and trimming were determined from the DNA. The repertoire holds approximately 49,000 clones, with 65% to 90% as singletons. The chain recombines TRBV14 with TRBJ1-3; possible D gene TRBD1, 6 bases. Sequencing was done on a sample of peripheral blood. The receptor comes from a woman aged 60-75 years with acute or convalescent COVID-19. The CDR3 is CASSQGITGPGNTIYF. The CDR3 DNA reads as TGTGCCAGCAGCCAAGGGATAACAGGGCCTGGAAACACCATATATTTT.